This T cell receptor (beta chain) was identified during a study of siplizumab effects on memory and regulatory T cells. The study's findings and limits: Naive T cells seemed more diverse than memory cells and seemed major alloresponse contributors.

As concerns this clone: Its antigen remains unknown.

The repertoire was sequenced with immunoSEQ multiplex PCR; TCRdb's copy has only in-frame clones and lacks some. The data show around 100,000 clones, 80% to 95% seen once. Germline CDR1 SGHAT, CDR2 FQNNGV. Trimming took off 4 bases at V and 7 bases at J, with 8 bases between the two ends. CDR3 size: 11 residues. This chain joins TRBV11-2 and TRBJ2-7, with D unclear. What was sequenced was non-Treg CD4+ T cells sorted from blood. The origin of this receptor is a human donor in good health. The CDR3 reads CASSSQREQYF. DNA for the CDR3: TGTGCCAGCAGCTCTCAGAGGGAGCAGTACTTC.